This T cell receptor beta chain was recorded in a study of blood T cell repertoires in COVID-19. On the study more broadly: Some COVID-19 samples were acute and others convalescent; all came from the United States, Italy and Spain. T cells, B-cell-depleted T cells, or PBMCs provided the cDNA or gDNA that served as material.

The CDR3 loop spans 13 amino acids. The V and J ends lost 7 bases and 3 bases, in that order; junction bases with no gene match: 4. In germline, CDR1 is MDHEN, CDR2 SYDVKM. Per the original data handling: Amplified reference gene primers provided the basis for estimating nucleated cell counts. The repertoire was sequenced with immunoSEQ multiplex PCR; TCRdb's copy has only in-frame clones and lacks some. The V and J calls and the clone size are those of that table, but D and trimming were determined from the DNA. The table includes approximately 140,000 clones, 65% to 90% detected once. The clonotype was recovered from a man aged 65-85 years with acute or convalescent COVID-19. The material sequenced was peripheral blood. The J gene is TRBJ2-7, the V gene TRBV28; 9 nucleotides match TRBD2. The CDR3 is CASISGRGYEQYF. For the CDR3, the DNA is TGTGCCAGCATTAGCGGGAGAGGCTACGAGCAGTACTTC.